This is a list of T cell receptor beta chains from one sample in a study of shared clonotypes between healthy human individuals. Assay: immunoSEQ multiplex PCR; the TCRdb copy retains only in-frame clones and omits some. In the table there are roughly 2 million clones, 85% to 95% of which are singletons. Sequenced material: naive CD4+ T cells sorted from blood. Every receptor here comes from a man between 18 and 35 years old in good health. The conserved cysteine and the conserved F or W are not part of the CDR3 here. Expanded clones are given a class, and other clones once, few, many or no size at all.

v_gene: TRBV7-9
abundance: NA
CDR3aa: ASSARTATNEKLF

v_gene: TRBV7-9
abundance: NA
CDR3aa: ASRRDRVLGEKLF

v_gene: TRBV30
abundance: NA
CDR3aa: AWSFSDNEQF

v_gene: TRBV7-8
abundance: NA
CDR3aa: ASSLEGRRPGNEQY

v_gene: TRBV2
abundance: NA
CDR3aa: ASSSDSHSNQPQH

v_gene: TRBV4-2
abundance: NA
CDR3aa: ASSRDLIAETQY

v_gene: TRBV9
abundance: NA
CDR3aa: ASSVGHTVMSYT

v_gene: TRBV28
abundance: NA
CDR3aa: ASTLEREGYEQY

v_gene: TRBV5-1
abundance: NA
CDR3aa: ASSLGDRPNTDTQY

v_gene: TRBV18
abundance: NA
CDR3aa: ASSPPTSLPQGREAF

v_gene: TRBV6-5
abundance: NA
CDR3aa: ASSWKRESNYGYT

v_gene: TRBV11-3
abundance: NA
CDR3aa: ASSLTSGREQY

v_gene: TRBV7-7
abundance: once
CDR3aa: ASSLRGPQETQY

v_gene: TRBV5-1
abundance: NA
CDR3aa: ASSWGQAYEQY

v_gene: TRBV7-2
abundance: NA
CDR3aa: ASSLLGQGAYEQY

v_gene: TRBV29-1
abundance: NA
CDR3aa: SVVGGAKETQY

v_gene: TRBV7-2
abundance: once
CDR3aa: ASSLGLAGGFKNTGELF

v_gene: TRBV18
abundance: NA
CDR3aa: ASSPLPGTGVSDTQY

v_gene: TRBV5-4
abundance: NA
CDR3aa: ASSGGTSGSGLSYEQY

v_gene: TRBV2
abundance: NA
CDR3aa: ASDGSGNYGYT

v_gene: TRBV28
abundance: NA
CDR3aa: ASRSAGAGQNTEAF

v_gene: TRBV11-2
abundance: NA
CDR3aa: ASSLGRQRGEQF

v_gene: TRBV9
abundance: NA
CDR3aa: ASSATVIQETQY

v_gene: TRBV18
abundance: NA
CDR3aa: ASSQIKGQGAEKLF

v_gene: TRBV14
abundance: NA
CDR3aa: ASSQGRPITDTQY

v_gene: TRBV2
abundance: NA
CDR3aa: ASSARGEQY

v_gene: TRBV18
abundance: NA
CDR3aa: ASSPRVHEAF

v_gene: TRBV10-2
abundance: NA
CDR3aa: ASSVADTQY

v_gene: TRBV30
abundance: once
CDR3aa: AWGPGLAGKGDTQY

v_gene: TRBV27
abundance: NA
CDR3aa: ASSLSGVGTDTQY

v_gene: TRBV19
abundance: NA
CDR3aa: ASSIADEKLF

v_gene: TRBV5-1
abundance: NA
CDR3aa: ASGQGGPYEQY

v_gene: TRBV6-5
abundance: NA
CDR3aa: ASSGGNRGKLF

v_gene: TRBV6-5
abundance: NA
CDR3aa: ASRRAGNTEAF

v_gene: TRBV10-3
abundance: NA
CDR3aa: AISSTGAPSSYEQY

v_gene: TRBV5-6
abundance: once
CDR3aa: ASSRDRRAGANVLT

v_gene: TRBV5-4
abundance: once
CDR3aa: ASSFWSGTGELF

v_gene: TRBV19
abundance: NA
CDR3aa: ASSMWLSDSPLH